The 27 T cell receptor beta chains listed next were all sequenced from one sample in a study of shared clonotypes between healthy human individuals. The assay was immunoSEQ multiplex PCR, and TCRdb's table has in-frame clones only and misses some. Among roughly 1,500,000 clones listed, 95% to 99% were seen once. The sample comprised naive CD4+ T cells sorted from blood. Subset reported: CD45RA+ positively selected. These receptors were collected from a young man in good health.

The chain links TRBV10-2 to TRBJ2-7; no definite D call. Looked up from germline, CDR1 is WSHSY and CDR2 is SAAADI. The CDR3 length is 12 residues. V dropped 2 bases and J dropped 3 bases, with 5 bases sitting between them. The DNA for the CDR3 is TGCGCCAGCAGTGAGAACGGCTACGAGCAGTACTTC. It specifies CASSENGYEQYF.

The rearrangement joins TRBV5-4 to TRBJ1-2; maybe TRBD1 (5 bases). The length of the CDR3 is 15 residues. V lost 3 bases and J lost 0, with 12 bases in between. Germline values: CDR1 SGHNT, CDR2 YYREEE (reference sequence). CDR3: CASSSQGSPNYGYTF. The CDR3 DNA reads TGTGCCAGCAGCTCCCAGGGAAGCCCTAACTATGGCTACACCTTC. Full variable domain (missing parts from reference TRBV5-4 and TRBJ1-2): ETGVTQSPTHLIKTRGQQVTLRCSSQSGHNTVSWYQQALGQGPQFIFQYYREEENGRGNFPPRFSGLQFPNYSSELNVNALELDDSALYLCASSSQGSPNYGYTFGSGTRLTVV.

This clone was seen only once. The rearrangement uses TRBV5-1 and TRBJ2-1; tentatively, D is TRBD2 (6 bases). Germline values: CDR1 SGHRS, CDR2 YFSETQ. V was trimmed by 0 bases and J by 5 bases, leaving 12 bases between them. This CDR3 region has 15 residues. The CDR3 reads CASSLAAGPNNEQFF. The CDR3 DNA reads as TGCGCCAGCAGCTTGGCGGCGGGACCCAACAATGAGCAGTTCTTC.

This chain joins TRBV18 and TRBJ2-7; a possible D gene is TRBD2 (5 bases). The germline V gene has CDR1 KGHSH and CDR2 LQKENI. The CDR3 length is 11 residues. V lost 2 bases and J lost 10, with 9 bases in between. This CDR3 reads CASSPGRFQYF. The CDR3 DNA follows: TGTGCCAGCTCACCAGGGAGATTTCAGTACTTC.

This chain connects TRBV27 to TRBJ2-1; 9 nucleotides align to TRBD2. CDR3 length: 15 residues. V shed 6 bases and J 5 bases; nucleotides not matched to a gene: 8. Looked up from germline, CDR1 is MNHEY and CDR2 is SMNVEV (reference sequence). The CDR3 loop is CASSPSGRTDNEQFF. The CDR3 DNA reads TGTGCCAGCAGCCCCAGCGGGAGGACGGACAATGAGCAGTTCTTC.

The chain employs TRBV25-1 and TRBJ1-4, with TRBD1 matching over 7 bases. V trimming: 7 bases; J trimming: 8 bases; junction bases outside the gene matches: 7. CDR1 is MGHDK and CDR2 is SYGVNS in the germline V gene. The CDR3 sequence is 13 residues long. The CDR3 protein is CASTGQVGEKLFF. In nucleotides, the CDR3 is TGTGCCAGCACCGGACAGGTCGGGGAAAAACTGTTTTTT.

The chain joins TRBV7-2 to TRBJ2-3, with no clear D. Germline CDR1 and CDR2: SGHTA and FQGNSA. Trimming took 5 bases from V and 6 from J, leaving 9 bases between them. This CDR3 has 12 residues. Here the CDR3 reads CASSANGDTQYF. The DNA of the CDR3 is TGTGCCAGCAGCGCCAACGGGGATACGCAGTATTTT. Full variable domain (missing parts from reference TRBV7-2 and TRBJ2-3): GAGVSQSPSNKVTEKGKDVELRCDPISGHTALYWYRQSLGQGLEFLIYFQGNSAPDKSGLPSDRFSAERTGGSVSTLTIQRTQQEDSAVYLCASSANGDTQYFGPGTRLTVL.

On this clone itself: The sample contains more than one DNA sequence encoding this CDR3. The genes are TRBV5-1 and TRBJ2-1; 11 bases are shared with TRBD2. Trimming cost V 3 bases and J 4 bases; bases outside gene matches: 3. CDR1 SGHRS and CDR2 YFSETQ come from the germline V gene. This CDR3 contains 15 residues. As DNA, the CDR3 is TGCGCCAGCAGCTACACTAGCGGGAGTTACAATGAGCAGTTCTTC. Its translation: CASSYTSGSYNEQFF.

The J gene is TRBJ2-2, the V gene TRBV5-4; a possible D gene is TRBD2 (6 bases). With 3 bases removed from V and 6 bases from J, the gap between germline ends came to 15 bases. CDR3 length: 15 amino acids. From germline, CDR1 is SGHNT and CDR2 YYREEE (reference sequence). The CDR3 DNA reads as TGTGCCAGCAGCTGGGCGGGGAGAAGGGCCGGGGAGCTGTTTTTT. As protein: CASSWAGRRAGELFF. Combining the CDR3 with reference TRBV5-4 and TRBJ2-2 gives the whole variable domain ETGVTQSPTHLIKTRGQQVTLRCSSQSGHNTVSWYQQALGQGPQFIFQYYREEENGRGNFPPRFSGLQFPNYSSELNVNALELDDSALYLCASSWAGRRAGELFFGEGSRLTVL.

Turning to this clone: Different DNA sequences within this sample yield the same CDR3. The V and J genes are TRBV28 and TRBJ1-5; D is undetermined. Germline CDR1 and CDR2: MDHEN and SYDVKM. The V and J ends lost 3 bases and 4 bases respectively, with 7 bases between them. The CDR3 is 13 residues long. The CDR3 region has the DNA TGTGCCAGCAGTTTTTTGGGAAATCAGCCCCAGCATTTT. Protein sequence: CASSFLGNQPQHF.

V and J are TRBV27 and TRBJ1-5; weak D call: TRBD1 (6 bases). V lost 5 bases and J 3 bases, leaving 11 bases between the germline ends. CDR1 is MNHEY, CDR2 SMNVEV, per germline (reference sequence). The CDR3 has 14 residues. CDR3 in DNA: TGTGCCAGCAGTCCCCAGGGGCCCAATCAGCCCCAGCATTTT. It specifies CASSPQGPNQPQHF.

The genes are TRBV15 and TRBJ1-5, with D maybe TRBD1 (6 bases). Per the germline V gene, CDR1 is LNHNV and CDR2 is YYDKDF (reference sequence). V was pared by 6 bases and J by 5 bases, with 8 bases between. CDR3 length: 12 amino acids. CDR3 region: CATRQGDQPQHF. In DNA, the CDR3 is TGTGCCACCAGACAGGGAGATCAGCCCCAGCATTTT.

The chain has TRBV5-5 and TRBJ1-1, with D perhaps matching TRBD1 (5 bases). The CDR3 contains 15 residues. V lost 3 bases, J lost 1 base, and 13 bases lay in between. CDR1 and CDR2 from the germline V gene are SGHKS and YYEKEE (reference sequence). CDR3 region: CASSWGGPPNTEAFF. CDR3 sequence (DNA): TGTGCCAGCAGCTGGGGGGGTCCGCCGAACACTGAAGCTTTCTTT.

The V gene is TRBV5-6, the J gene TRBJ2-7, with 11 bases lining up with TRBD2. The V and J ends lost 4 bases and 5 bases, in that order; junction bases with no gene match: 14. The germline CDR1 and CDR2 sequences are SGHDT and YYEEEE. This CDR3 is 17 amino acids long. The CDR3 nucleotides read TGTGCCAGCAGCCCAACAACCCGACTAGCGGGATTAGACGAGCAGTACTTC. Translating gives CASSPTTRLAGLDEQYF.

The chain combines TRBV27 with TRBJ1-4; D unclear. The length of the CDR3 is 13 residues. The V and J ends lost 8 bases and 0 bases respectively, with 7 bases between them. In germline, CDR1 is MNHEY, CDR2 SMNVEV (reference sequence). The CDR3 loop reads CASAIATNEKLFF. Here the CDR3 DNA reads TGTGCCAGCGCGATTGCAACTAATGAAAAACTGTTTTTT.

In its sample, this clone was seen once. The sample carries other DNA sequences with the same CDR3. The V and J genes are TRBV28 and TRBJ2-1, with 10 bases that match TRBD1. Per germline, CDR1 MDHEN and CDR2 SYDVKM. The CDR3 is 15 residues long. Trimming took 6 bases from V and 2 from J; bases not matched to a gene: 4. The CDR3 DNA is TGTGCCAGCAGCCTCGACAGGGGGCCCTACAATGAGCAGTTCTTC. Its protein product is CASSLDRGPYNEQFF.

This clone has just a few counts. Other DNA variants within this sample encode the same CDR3. The rearrangement joins TRBV28 to TRBJ2-7; D is undetermined. V was shortened by 3 bases and J by 0 bases, with 0 bases between the two germline ends. This CDR3 contains 11 residues. Germline V gives CDR1 MDHEN, CDR2 SYDVKM. DNA for the CDR3: TGTGCCAGCAGTTTCTCCTACGAGCAGTACTTC. Protein product: CASSFSYEQYF.

J is TRBJ2-1 and V is TRBV6-5; D is ambiguous. Germline CDR1 MNHEY, CDR2 SVGAGI. Trimming removed 6 bases at V and 0 bases at J, with 9 bases between. CDR3 length equals 14 residues. CDR3 sequence: CASRYQSSYNEQFF. CDR3 bases: TGTGCCAGCAGGTACCAGAGCTCCTACAATGAGCAGTTCTTC.

The genes are TRBV10-3 and TRBJ2-1; D may be TRBD1 (5 bases). The CDR3 covers 13 residues. The ends were cut back, 11 bases at V and 0 bases at J, with 11 bases in the middle. Germline V CDR1 and CDR2: ENHRY, SYGVKD. Here the CDR3 DNA reads TGTGCCGGGGCGCAAAGCTCCTACAATGAGCAGTTCTTC. Its protein product is CAGAQSSYNEQFF.

The rearrangement uses TRBV6-4 and TRBJ2-7; D is undetermined. Germline values: CDR1 MRHNA, CDR2 SNTAGT. V gave up 0 bases and J gave up 2 bases, with 11 bases separating them. This CDR3 comprises 15 residues. CDR3 protein: CASSDSIGNTYEQYF. In DNA form, the CDR3 reads TGTGCCAGCAGTGACTCGATTGGGAATACCTACGAGCAGTACTTC.

This chain links TRBV18 with TRBJ1-1; the match to TRBD1 covers 12 bases. The CDR3 consists of 18 residues. CDR1 and CDR2 (germline): KGHSH, LQKENI. V lost 1 base and J lost 2; bases outside the gene matches: 8. CDR3 region: CASSPRGTGGPGNTEAFF. The CDR3 DNA follows: TGTGCCAGCTCACCACGCGGGACAGGGGGCCCAGGCAACACTGAAGCTTTCTTT.

This chain connects TRBV10-2 to TRBJ2-3, with D possibly being TRBD2 (6 bases). The CDR3 loop spans 13 amino acids. From germline, CDR1 is WSHSY and CDR2 SAAADI. Trimming stripped 10 bases from V and 2 bases from J, with 13 bases between. The CDR3 sequence: CATREFYTDTQYF. The CDR3 DNA follows: TGCGCCACCCGGGAGTTTTACACAGATACGCAGTATTTT.

The chain joins TRBV5-6 to TRBJ2-1; 7 nucleotides match TRBD1. The CDR3 loop spans 14 amino acids. Germline V CDR1 and CDR2: SGHDT, YYEEEE. Trimming took 3 bases from V and 3 from J; bases not matched to a gene: 3. Here the CDR3 reads CASSWDSNYNEQFF. CDR3 coding DNA: TGTGCCAGCAGCTGGGACAGCAACTACAATGAGCAGTTCTTC.

V gene TRBV2 combines with J gene TRBJ2-7; the match to TRBD2 covers 8 bases. Germline V CDR1 and CDR2: SNHLY, FYNNEI. The junction had 5 bases not matched to a gene; V was cut back by 1 base and J by 3 bases. The CDR3 contains 15 residues. CDR3 amino acids: CASSEGLAGFYEQYF. CDR3 DNA: TGTGCCAGCAGTGAAGGTCTAGCGGGTTTCTACGAGCAGTACTTC.

The chain uses TRBV18 and TRBJ2-1; no firm D call. The CDR3 runs to 15 residues. Germline V CDR1 and CDR2: KGHSH, LQKENI. V was clipped by 0 bases and J by 3 bases, with 9 bases between them. CDR3: CASSPPAPGYNEQFF. Written as DNA, the CDR3 is TGTGCCAGCTCACCACCCGCGCCCGGCTACAATGAGCAGTTCTTC.

This chain joins TRBV6-5 and TRBJ2-3, with 7 bases aligning to TRBD2. J lost 2 bases, V lost 5 bases, and 7 bases had no gene match. CDR1 MNHEY and CDR2 SVGAGI come from the germline V gene. The CDR3 is 15 amino acids. Here the CDR3 DNA reads TGTGCCAGCAGTCTCCTAGCGGCTGACACAGATACGCAGTATTTT. This translates into CASSLLAADTDTQYF.

The count of this clone is one. J is TRBJ2-1 and V is TRBV5-8; TRBD1 agrees at 10 bases. This CDR3 contains 14 residues. The V gene end was trimmed by 4 bases and the J gene end by 8 bases; junction bases not matched to a gene: 6. Germline CDR1 reads SGHTS; CDR2 reads YDEGEE. The CDR3 here is CASSVGTGVDEQFF. The DNA for the CDR3 is TGTGCCAGCAGCGTCGGGACAGGGGTCGATGAGCAGTTCTTC.